Presented here are 4 T cell receptor beta chains from one specimen sequenced in a study of blood T cell repertoires in COVID-19 (TCRdb year 2020). Library generation was performed with the immunoSEQ multiplex PCR assay. What TCRdb holds here is the immuneACCESS table cut down to in-frame rearrangements. Part of the clones is not present; checked against another copy, under half of the missing clones reflect an unresolved V gene, and the others are unexplained. Within this sample are a few hundred thousand clones, with 88% of them counted one time only. The biggest ten clones account for around 0.92% of the sample. The sample taken for sequencing was PBMCs or T cells enriched from blood (not recorded which). These receptors were taken from a woman aged 25 to 45 who had recovered from COVID-19.

V gene TRBV4-1 combines with J gene TRBJ1-1; D unresolved. Germline CDR1 and CDR2: MGHRA and YSYEKL. V lost 3 bases to trimming and J lost 11 bases, with 19 bases between them. The CDR3 consists of 14 residues. The CDR3 nucleotides are TGCGCCAGCAGCCACGCCGGGTCCCAACTACGGGCTTTCTTT. This sequence encodes CASSHAGSQLRAFF.

The chain joins TRBV28 to TRBJ1-6, with 7 bases that match TRBD1. Unmatched junction bases numbered 8, after V lost 5 bases and J lost 7 bases. The CDR3 loop spans 15 amino acids. Germline assignment: CDR1 MDHEN and CDR2 SYDVKM. CDR3 protein: CASSPRTGWNSPLHF. CDR3 bases: TGTGCCAGCAGTCCAAGGACAGGCTGGAATTCACCCCTCCACTTT.

The J gene is TRBJ2-2, the V gene TRBV18; 7 bases agree with TRBD1. This CDR3 has 14 amino acids. J was trimmed by 5 bases and V by 3 bases; bases with no gene match: 3. Germline CDR1 and CDR2: KGHSH and LQKENI. The CDR3 region is CASSPRQGTGELFF. Here the CDR3 DNA reads TGTGCCAGCTCACCTCGACAGGGAACCGGGGAGCTGTTTTTT.

V is TRBV30 and J is TRBJ1-5, with D unresolved. The V and J ends lost 3 bases and 5 bases respectively, with 8 bases between them. The germline V gene encodes CDR1 GTSNPN and CDR2 SVGIG (reference sequence). The CDR3 has 12 residues. As DNA, the CDR3 is TGTGCCTGGAGAGACACAGATCAGCCCCAGCATTTT. Translation gives CAWRDTDQPQHF.